The present T cell receptor (beta chain) was sequenced within a study of OX40 agonist ivuxolimab in advanced cancers. Overall study: The group had a mean age of around 60 years, ranged from roughly 23 to 85, and was around 82% male. Therapy given before enrollment (anti-PD-1, anti-PD-L1 or anti-CTLA-4) was allowed, and 40% to 45% had some.

Study-level results: The study found that CD8+ T cells averaged more expanded clones than CD4+. Partial responders at 0.1-3.0 mg/kg had among the lowest clonal expansion.

Concerning this clone itself: Its antigen remains unidentified.

This table comes from immunoSEQ multiplex PCR, and its TCRdb copy is limited to in-frame clones, with some not included. The sample holds roughly 70,000 clones; approximately 89% are singletons and the top ten take 0.5% to 0.6%. The CDR3 spans 17 residues. The germline gives CDR1 LNHDA, CDR2 SQIVND (reference sequence). The V segment lost 5 bases and the J segment 0 bases; nucleotides outside the gene matches: 8. This specimen was CD4+ or CD8+ T cells sorted from blood, taken in a trial of the OX40 agonist ivuxolimab. The chain has TRBV19 and TRBJ1-2; the match to TRBD1 covers 11 bases. This receptor was obtained from an adult with an advanced solid tumor such as melanoma, head and neck, liver or kidney cancer. The CDR3 DNA follows: TGTGCCAGTAGTCTCGGACAGGGGGCTATAGCTAACTATGGCTACACCTTC. Encoded protein: CASSLGQGAIANYGYTF.